A single TCR beta chain is shown here with its context. Its antigen is undetermined. This entry is derived from a study of T cells expressing NK-cell markers. About the study: Of eight sequenced donors, seven were HCMV-seropositive and one HCMV-seronegative. Study results and limitations: As a fraction of CD8+ T cells, dominant NKG2C+ clonotypes reached roughly 1.0-7.5% in more than five donors.

The CDR3 length is 16 residues. Germline V gene lookup returns CDR1 MGHDK and CDR2 SYGVNS. The authors made TCR beta cDNA libraries by 5'RACE template switching. This switching added a universal primer site and UMIs. After re-calling the 5' RACE reads, TCRdb lists one entry per CDR3 protein, DNA absent. In all, the sample yields over 350,000 distinct CDR3 sequences. Material for sequencing was blood T cells: a sorted CD56 or NKG2C T cell subset, CD4+ or CD8+ T cells, or bulk PBMC T cells (not recorded which). The genes are TRBV25-1 and TRBJ1-2; TCRdb gives TRBD1 as the D gene, but with no DNA this cannot be confirmed. The source of this sequence is a woman aged 45 to 65 in good health. CDR3 sequence: CASAGGTRDGNYGYTF.